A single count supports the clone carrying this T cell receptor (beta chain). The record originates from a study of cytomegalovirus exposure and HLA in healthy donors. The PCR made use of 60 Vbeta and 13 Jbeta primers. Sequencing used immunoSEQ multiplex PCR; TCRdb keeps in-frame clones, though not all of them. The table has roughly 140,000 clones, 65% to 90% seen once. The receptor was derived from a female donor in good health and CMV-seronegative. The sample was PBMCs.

In nucleotides, the CDR3 is TGTGCCAGTAGTTCAAGACAGGGAGGCACTGAAGCTTTCTTT. This sequence encodes CASSSRQGGTEAFF. This rearrangement joins TRBV19 to TRBJ1-1; 7 bases are shared with TRBD1. Trimming cost V 5 bases and J 4 bases; bases outside gene matches: 7. The CDR3 loop spans 14 amino acids. Germline assignment: CDR1 LNHDA and CDR2 SQIVND (reference sequence).